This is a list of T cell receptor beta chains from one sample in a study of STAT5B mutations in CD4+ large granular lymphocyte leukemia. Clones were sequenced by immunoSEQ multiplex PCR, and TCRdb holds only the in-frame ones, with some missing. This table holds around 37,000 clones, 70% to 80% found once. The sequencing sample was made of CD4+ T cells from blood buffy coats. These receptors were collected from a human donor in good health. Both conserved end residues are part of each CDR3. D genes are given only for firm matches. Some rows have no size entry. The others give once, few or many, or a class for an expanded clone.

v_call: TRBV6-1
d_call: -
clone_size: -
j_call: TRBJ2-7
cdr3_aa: CASSPPREGYEQYF
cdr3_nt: TGTGCCAGCAGTCCCCCACGCGAGGGCTACGAGCAGTACTTC

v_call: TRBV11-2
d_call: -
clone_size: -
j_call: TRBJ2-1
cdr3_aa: CASSLGLYNEQFF
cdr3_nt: TGTGCCAGCAGCTTAGGGTTATACAATGAGCAGTTCTTC

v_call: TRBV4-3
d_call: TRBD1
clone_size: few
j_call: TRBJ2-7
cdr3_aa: CASSSSMYRDRDAYEQYF
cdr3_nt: TGCGCCAGCAGCAGCAGTATGTACCGGGACAGGGACGCCTACGAGCAGTACTTC

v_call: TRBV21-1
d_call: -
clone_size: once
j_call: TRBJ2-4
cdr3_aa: CASSKRKAKNIQYF
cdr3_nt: TGTGCCAGCAGCAAGAGAAAAGCCAAAAACATTCAGTACTTC

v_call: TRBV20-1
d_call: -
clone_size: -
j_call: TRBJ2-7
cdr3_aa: CSAGPPYEQYF
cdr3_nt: TGCAGTGCTGGACCCCCCTACGAGCAGTACTTC

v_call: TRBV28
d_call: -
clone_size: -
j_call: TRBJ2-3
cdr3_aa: CASSPRVLADTQYF
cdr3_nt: TGTGCCAGCAGTCCCCGTGTCTTGGCAGATACGCAGTATTTT

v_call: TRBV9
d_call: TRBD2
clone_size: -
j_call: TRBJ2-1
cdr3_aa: CASSPGTSGMSSYNEQFF
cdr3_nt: TGTGCCAGCAGCCCCGGGACTAGCGGGATGAGCTCCTACAATGAGCAGTTCTTC

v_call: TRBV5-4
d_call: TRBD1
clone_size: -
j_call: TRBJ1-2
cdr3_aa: CASSYPGQLGYGYTF
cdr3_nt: TGTGCCAGCAGCTACCCGGGACAGCTTGGCTATGGCTACACCTTC

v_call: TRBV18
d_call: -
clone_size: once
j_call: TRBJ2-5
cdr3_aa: CASRVDSQETQYF
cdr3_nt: TGTGCCAGCCGCGTGGACAGCCAAGAGACCCAGTACTTC

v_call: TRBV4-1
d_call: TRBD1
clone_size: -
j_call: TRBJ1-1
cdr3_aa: CASSQGQGVFYTEAFF
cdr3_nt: TGCGCCAGCAGCCAAGGACAGGGTGTTTTTTACACTGAAGCTTTCTTT

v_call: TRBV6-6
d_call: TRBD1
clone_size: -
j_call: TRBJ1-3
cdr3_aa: CASSSTGKDGNTIYF
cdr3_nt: TGTGCCAGCAGTTCGACAGGGAAAGATGGAAACACCATATATTTT

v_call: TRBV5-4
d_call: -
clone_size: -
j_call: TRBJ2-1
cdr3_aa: CASRGHLGGNEQFF
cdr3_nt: TGTGCCAGCAGGGGACATCTGGGGGGGAATGAGCAGTTCTTC

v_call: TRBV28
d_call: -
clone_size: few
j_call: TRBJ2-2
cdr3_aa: CASGTGGGGSTGELFF
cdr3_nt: TGTGCCAGCGGAACCGGAGGGGGGGGCAGCACCGGGGAGCTGTTTTTT

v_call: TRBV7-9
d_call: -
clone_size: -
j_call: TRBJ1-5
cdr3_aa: CASSWYSNQPQHF
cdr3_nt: TGTGCCAGCAGCTGGTATAGCAATCAGCCCCAGCATTTT

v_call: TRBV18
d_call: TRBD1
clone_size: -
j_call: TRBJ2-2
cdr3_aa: CASSRDRASNTGELFF
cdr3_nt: TGTGCCAGCTCGCGGGACAGGGCGTCGAACACCGGGGAGCTGTTTTTT

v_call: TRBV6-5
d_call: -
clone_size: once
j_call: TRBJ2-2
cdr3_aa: CAGGASNTGELFF
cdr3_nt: TGTGCCGGCGGGGCTTCGAACACCGGGGAGCTGTTTTTT

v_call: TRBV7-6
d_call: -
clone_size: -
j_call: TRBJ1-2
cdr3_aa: CASSQDSYGYTF
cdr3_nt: TGTGCCAGCAGTCAGGACAGCTATGGCTACACCTTC

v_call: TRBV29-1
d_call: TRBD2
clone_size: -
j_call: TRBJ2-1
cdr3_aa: CSVAGGVQQNNEQFF
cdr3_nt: TGCAGCGTTGCCGGGGGGGTACAACAAAACAATGAGCAGTTCTTC

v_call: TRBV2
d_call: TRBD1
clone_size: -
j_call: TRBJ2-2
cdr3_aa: CASSGQGNTGELFF
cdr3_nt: TGTGCCAGCAGTGGACAGGGGAACACCGGGGAGCTGTTTTTT

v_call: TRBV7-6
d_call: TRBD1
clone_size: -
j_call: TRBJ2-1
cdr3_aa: CASSETGNVNEQFF
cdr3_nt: TGTGCCAGCAGCGAGACAGGGAATGTAAATGAGCAGTTCTTC

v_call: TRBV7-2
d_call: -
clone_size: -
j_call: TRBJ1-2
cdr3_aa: CASSPQVDYGYTF
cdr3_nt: TGTGCCAGCAGCCCCCAGGTTGACTATGGCTACACCTTC

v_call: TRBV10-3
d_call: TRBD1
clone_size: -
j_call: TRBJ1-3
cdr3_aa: CAIKEGQGVSGNTIYF
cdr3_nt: TGTGCCATAAAGGAGGGACAGGGGGTTTCTGGAAACACCATATATTTT

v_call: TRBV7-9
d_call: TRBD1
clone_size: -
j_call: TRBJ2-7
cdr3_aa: CASSPATGGSYEQYF
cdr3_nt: TGTGCCAGCAGCCCAGCCACAGGGGGCTCCTACGAGCAGTACTTC

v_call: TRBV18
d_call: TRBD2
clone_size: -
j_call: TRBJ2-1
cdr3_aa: CASSQDPSGSRGYNEQFF
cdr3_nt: TGTGCCAGCTCGCAGGACCCTAGCGGGAGCCGAGGGTACAATGAGCAGTTCTTC

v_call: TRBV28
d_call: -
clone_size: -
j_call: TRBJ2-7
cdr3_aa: CASSLLGPYEQYF
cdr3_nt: TGTGCCAGCAGTCTCCTGGGGCCCTACGAGCAGTACTTC

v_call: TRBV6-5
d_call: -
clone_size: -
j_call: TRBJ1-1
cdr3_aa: CASSLGTTEAFF
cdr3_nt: TGTGCCAGCAGTTTGGGGACGACGGAAGCTTTCTTT

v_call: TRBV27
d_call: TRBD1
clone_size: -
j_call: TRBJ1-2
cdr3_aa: CASSPGQGGYGYTF
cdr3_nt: TGTGCCAGCAGTCCGGGACAGGGGGGCTATGGCTACACCTTC

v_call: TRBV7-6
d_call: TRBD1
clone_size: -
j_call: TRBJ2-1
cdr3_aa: CASSLVSGQGPNEQFF
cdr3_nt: TGTGCCAGCAGCTTAGTTTCGGGACAGGGGCCCAATGAGCAGTTCTTC

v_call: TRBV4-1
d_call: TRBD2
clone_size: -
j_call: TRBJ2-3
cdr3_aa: CASSQEAPSGGASDTQYF
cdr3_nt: TGCGCCAGCAGCCAAGAAGCCCCTAGCGGGGGGGCCTCAGATACGCAGTATTTT

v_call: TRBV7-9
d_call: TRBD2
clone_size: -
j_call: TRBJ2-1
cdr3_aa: CASSLASGRPASQHNEQFF
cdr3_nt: TGTGCCAGCAGCTTAGCTAGCGGGAGGCCCGCCTCCCAACACAATGAGCAGTTCTTC

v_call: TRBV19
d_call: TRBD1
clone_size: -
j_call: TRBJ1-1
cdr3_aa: CASTEGAHWDTEAFF
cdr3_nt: TGTGCCAGTACCGAGGGGGCGCACTGGGACACTGAAGCTTTCTTT

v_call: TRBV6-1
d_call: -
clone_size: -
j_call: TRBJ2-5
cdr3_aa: CASSLQGSETQYF
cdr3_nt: TGTGCCAGCAGTTTACAGGGTTCGGAGACCCAGTACTTC

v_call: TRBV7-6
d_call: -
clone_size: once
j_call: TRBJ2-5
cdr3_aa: CASSLAAGLQETQYF
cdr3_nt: TGTGCCAGCAGCTTAGCGGCAGGACTCCAAGAGACCCAGTACTTC

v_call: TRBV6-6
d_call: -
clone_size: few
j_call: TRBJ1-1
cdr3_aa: CASSYSKQLMNTEAFF
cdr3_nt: TGTGCCAGCAGTTACTCGAAGCAGCTCATGAACACTGAAGCTTTCTTT

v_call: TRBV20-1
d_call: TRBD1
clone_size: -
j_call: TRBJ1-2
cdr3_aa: CSAWDRGYTF
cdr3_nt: TGCAGTGCGTGGGACAGAGGCTACACCTTC

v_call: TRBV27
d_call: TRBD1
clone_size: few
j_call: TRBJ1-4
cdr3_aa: CASTSTGLGEKLFF
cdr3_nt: TGTGCCAGCACCTCGACAGGGCTGGGGGAAAAACTGTTTTTT

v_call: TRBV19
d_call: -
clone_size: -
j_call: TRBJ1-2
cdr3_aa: CASSIASTNYGYTF
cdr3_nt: TGTGCCAGTAGTATTGCCAGCACTAACTATGGCTACACCTTC

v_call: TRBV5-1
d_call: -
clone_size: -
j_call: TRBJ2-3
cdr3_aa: CASSLPGTSTDTQYF
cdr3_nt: TGCGCCAGCAGCTTGCCCGGGACTAGCACAGATACGCAGTATTTT

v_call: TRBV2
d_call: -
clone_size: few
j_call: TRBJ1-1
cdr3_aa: CASSEQGPNTEAFF
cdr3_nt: TGTGCCAGCAGTGAGCAGGGACCGAACACTGAAGCTTTCTTT

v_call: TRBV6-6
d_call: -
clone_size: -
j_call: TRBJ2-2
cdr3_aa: CASSYTTMTGELFF
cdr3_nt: TGTGCCAGCAGTTACACCACTATGACCGGGGAGCTGTTTTTT

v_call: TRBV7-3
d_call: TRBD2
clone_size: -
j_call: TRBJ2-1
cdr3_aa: CASSPGTSGISYNEQFF
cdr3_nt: TGTGCCAGCAGCCCCGGGACTAGCGGGATCTCCTACAATGAGCAGTTCTTC

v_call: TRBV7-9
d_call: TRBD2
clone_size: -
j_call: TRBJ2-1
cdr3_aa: CASSLSRTSGRLEQFF
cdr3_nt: TGTGCCAGCAGCTTATCCCGGACTAGCGGGAGACTTGAGCAGTTCTTC

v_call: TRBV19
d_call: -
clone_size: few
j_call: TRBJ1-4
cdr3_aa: CASRTVLQRNEKLFF
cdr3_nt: TGTGCCAGTCGGACAGTGCTCCAACGGAATGAAAAACTGTTTTTT

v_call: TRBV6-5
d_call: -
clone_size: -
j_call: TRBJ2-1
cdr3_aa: CASSYLIWSEQFF
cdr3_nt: TGTGCCAGCAGTTACTTGATATGGTCTGAGCAGTTCTTC

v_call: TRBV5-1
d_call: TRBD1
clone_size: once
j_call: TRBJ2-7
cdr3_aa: CASSLQGANEQYF
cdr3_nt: TGCGCCAGCAGTTTGCAGGGGGCCAACGAGCAGTACTTC

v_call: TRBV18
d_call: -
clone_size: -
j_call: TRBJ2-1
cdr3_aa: CASSPPGTRNNEQFF
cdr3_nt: TGTGCCAGCTCACCACCCGGAACTCGCAACAATGAGCAGTTCTTC